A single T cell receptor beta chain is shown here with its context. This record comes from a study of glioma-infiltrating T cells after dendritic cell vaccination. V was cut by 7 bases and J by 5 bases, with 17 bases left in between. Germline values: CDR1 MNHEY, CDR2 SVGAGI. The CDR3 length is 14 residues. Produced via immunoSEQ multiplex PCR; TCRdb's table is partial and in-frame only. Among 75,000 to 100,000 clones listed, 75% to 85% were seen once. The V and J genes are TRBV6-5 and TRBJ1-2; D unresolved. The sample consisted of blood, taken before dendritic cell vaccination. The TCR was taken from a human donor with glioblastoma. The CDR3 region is CASKVNRNSYGYTF. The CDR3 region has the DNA TGTGCCAGCAAGGTCAACAGAAACTCGTATGGCTACACCTTC.